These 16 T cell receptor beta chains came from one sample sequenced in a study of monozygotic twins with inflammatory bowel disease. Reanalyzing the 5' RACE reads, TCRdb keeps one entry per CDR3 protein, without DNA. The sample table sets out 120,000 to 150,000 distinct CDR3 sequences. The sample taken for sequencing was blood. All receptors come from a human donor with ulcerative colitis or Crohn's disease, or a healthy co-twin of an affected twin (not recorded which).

The CDR3: CASSLRTGKETQYF. The V and J genes are TRBV5-1 and TRBJ2-5; as DNA is missing, the TRBD1 call by TCRdb cannot be tested. This CDR3 comprises 14 residues. Per germline, CDR1 SGHRS and CDR2 YFSETQ.

The CDR3 loop reads CASSRPTVNEQFF. This rearrangement joins TRBV4-2 to TRBJ2-1. The CDR3 spans 13 residues. Germline V gene sequence: CDR1 LGHNA, CDR2 YNFKEQ.

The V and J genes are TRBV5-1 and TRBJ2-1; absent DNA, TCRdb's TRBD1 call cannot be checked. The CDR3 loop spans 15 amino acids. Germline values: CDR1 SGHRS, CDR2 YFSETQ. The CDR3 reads CASSPGTEFYNEQFF.

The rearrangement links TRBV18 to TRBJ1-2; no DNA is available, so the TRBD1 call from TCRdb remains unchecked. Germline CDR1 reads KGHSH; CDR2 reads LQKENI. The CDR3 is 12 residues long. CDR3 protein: CASSEIQGGYTF.

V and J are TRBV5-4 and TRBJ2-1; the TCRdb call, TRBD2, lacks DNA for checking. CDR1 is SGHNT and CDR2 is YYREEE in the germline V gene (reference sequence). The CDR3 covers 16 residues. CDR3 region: CASSFGGLADYNEQFF.

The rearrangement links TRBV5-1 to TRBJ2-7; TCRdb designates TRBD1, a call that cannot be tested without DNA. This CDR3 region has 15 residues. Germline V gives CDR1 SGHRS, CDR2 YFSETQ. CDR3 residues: CASSLEQGTSCEQYF.

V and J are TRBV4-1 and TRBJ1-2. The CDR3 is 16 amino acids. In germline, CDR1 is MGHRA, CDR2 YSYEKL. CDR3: CASSQDGRARGYGYTF.

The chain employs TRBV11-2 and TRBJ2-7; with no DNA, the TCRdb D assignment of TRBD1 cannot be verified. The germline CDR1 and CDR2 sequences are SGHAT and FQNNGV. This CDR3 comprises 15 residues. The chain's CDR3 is CASSLEPGHRYEQYF. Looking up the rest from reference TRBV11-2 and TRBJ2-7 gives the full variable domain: EAGVAQSPRYKIIEKRQSVAFWCNPISGHATLYWYQQILGQGPKLLIQFQNNGVVDDSQLPKDRFSAERLKGVDSTLKIQPAKLEDSAVYLCASSLEPGHRYEQYFGPGTRLTVT.

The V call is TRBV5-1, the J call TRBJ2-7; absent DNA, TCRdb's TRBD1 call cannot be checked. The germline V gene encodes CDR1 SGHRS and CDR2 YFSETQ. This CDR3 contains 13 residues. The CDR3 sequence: CASSFRQSYEQYF.

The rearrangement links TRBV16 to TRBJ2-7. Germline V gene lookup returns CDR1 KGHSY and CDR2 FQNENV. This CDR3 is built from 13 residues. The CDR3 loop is CASSGTVAYEQYF.

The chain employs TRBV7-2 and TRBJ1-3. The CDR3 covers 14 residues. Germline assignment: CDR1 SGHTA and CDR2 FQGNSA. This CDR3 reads CASSRTSSGNTIYF.

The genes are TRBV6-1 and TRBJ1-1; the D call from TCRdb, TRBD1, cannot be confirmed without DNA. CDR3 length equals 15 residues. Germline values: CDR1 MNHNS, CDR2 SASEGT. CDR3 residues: CASSPGAHQNTEAFF.

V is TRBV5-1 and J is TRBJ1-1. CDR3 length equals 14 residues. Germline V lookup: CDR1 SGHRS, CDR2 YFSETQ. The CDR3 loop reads CASSLGPMNTEAFF.

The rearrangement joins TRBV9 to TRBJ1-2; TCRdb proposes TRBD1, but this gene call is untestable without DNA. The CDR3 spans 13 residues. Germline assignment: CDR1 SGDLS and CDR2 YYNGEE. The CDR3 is CASSPQGIGGYTF.

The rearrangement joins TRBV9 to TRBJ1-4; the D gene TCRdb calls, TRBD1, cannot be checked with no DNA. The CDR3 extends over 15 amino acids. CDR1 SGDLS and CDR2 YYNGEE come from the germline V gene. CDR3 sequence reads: CASSGSGTGGEKLFF.

The CDR3 is CATSREPVSYGYTF. V and J are TRBV15 and TRBJ1-2. The V gene's germline CDR1 is LNHNV and CDR2 YYDKDF (reference sequence). CDR3 length equals 14 residues. Full variable domain (rest looked up from reference TRBV15 and TRBJ1-2): DAMVIQNPRYQVTQFGKPVTLSCSQTLNHNVMYWYQQKSSQAPKLLFHYYDKDFNNEADTPDNFQSRRPNTSFCFLDIRSPGLGDTAMYLCATSREPVSYGYTFGSGTRLTVV.